Following are 21 T cell receptor beta chains from one sample sequenced in a study of T cells after yellow fever vaccination. TCRdb analysed the 5' RACE reads with MiXCR anew, one entry per CDR3 protein. The sample consists of about 580,000 distinct CDR3 sequences, about a sixth of them appearing once. The source was PBMCs, collected less than 6 days after the first yellow fever vaccination. All receptors come from a man in his late teens or twenties who received the YFV17D yellow fever vaccine.

Only a few counts were recorded for this clonotype. The chain is built from TRBV5-4 and TRBJ1-1; D uncertain. The germline V gene has CDR1 SGHNT and CDR2 YYREEE (reference sequence). This CDR3 has 11 residues. V was pared by 0 bases and J by 13 bases, with 10 bases between. The CDR3 here is CASSLDGYFFF. DNA of the CDR3: TGTGCCAGCAGCTTGGACGGGTACTTTTTCTTT. Using reference TRBV5-4 and TRBJ1-1 for the parts outside the CDR3, the full variable domain is ETGVTQSPTHLIKTRGQQVTLRCSSQSGHNTVSWYQQALGQGPQFIFQYYREEENGRGNFPPRFSGLQFPNYSSELNVNALELDDSALYLCASSLDGYFFFGQGTRLTVV.

Only one count was recorded for this clonotype. The chain is built from TRBV25-1 and TRBJ2-5; D is perhaps TRBD1 (6 bases). Germline-derived CDR1 and CDR2 are MGHDK and SYGVNS. The CDR3 loop spans 20 amino acids. Trimming removed 5 bases at V and 5 bases at J, with 33 bases between. CDR3 nucleotide sequence: TGTGCCAGCAGTCCCCCTTGGGGGAGTGGGACACCGGCCCGGCGGGAGACCCAGTACTTC. The encoded protein is CASSPPWGSGTPARRETQYF.

The chain joins TRBV30 to TRBJ2-7; possibly TRBD1 for D (5 bases). The V gene lost 7 bases and the J gene lost 4 bases, with 11 bases spanning the gap. Germline-derived CDR1 and CDR2 are GTSNPN and SVGIG (reference sequence). The CDR3 runs to 11 residues. The CDR3 sequence is CALSRGYEQYF. The CDR3 nucleotides are TGTGCCTTATCTAGGGGATACGAGCAGTACTTC.

The chain combines TRBV5-1 with TRBJ2-7, with TRBD2 identical over 10 bases. From germline, CDR1 is SGHRS and CDR2 YFSETQ. J lost 0 bases, V lost 5 bases, and 5 bases had no gene match. The CDR3 sequence is 15 residues long. CDR3 nucleotide sequence: TGCGCCAGCAGTTGGACTAGCGGCAGCTCCTACGAGCAGTACTTC. Residues: CASSWTSGSSYEQYF.

This clonotype was seen more than once but under ten times. The chain carries TRBV5-1 and TRBJ1-2; a weak D match, TRBD1 (5 bases). The CDR3 has 14 residues. V was shortened by 4 bases and J by 6 bases, with 16 bases between the two germline ends. CDR1 is SGHRS and CDR2 is YFSETQ in the germline V gene. The DNA for the CDR3 is TGCGCCAGCAGCCCGCCTTTAGGGGTCGATGGCTACACCTTC. Amino acid sequence: CASSPPLGVDGYTF.

CDR3 residues: CASSIGRTSAEAFF. DNA for the CDR3: TGCGCCAGCAGCATCGGAAGGACGTCGGCTGAAGCTTTCTTT. The gene calls are TRBV5-1 and TRBJ1-1; no clear D. The CDR3 totals 14 residues. The V end lost 4 bases, the J end lost 6 bases, and 16 bases lay between the germline ends. Germline CDR1 is SGHRS and CDR2 is YFSETQ.

V and J are TRBV6-1 and TRBJ2-4; a possible D gene is TRBD1 (6 bases). The CDR3 consists of 15 residues. V was trimmed by 10 bases and J by 0 bases, leaving 16 bases between them. Germline assignment: CDR1 MNHNS and CDR2 SASEGT. CDR3 sequence: CAINQGPIAKNIQYF. In nucleotides, the CDR3 is TGTGCCATAAACCAGGGGCCAATAGCCAAAAACATTCAGTACTTC.

The V gene is TRBV4-3, the J gene TRBJ2-1, with 7 bases identical to TRBD1. CDR1 is LGHNA and CDR2 is YSLEER in the germline V gene. The CDR3 has 15 residues. V was pared by 3 bases and J by 4 bases, with 6 bases of the junction left unmatched. CDR3 sequence (DNA): TGCGCCAGCAGCCAGATGAAGGGACAGTACAATGAGCAGTTCTTC. It codes for CASSQMKGQYNEQFF.

The chain combines TRBV5-1 with TRBJ2-1; D possibly matches TRBD1 or TRBD2 (5 bases each). This CDR3 comprises 15 residues. CDR1 and CDR2 from the germline V gene are SGHRS and YFSETQ. The V end lost 6 bases, the J end lost 5 bases, and 18 bases lay between the germline ends. CDR3 amino acids: CASTISGTANNEQFF. CDR3 bases: TGCGCCAGCACCATTTCCGGGACCGCGAACAATGAGCAGTTCTTC.

The rearrangement joins TRBV7-9 to TRBJ2-5; tentatively, D is TRBD1 or TRBD2 (6 bases each). The CDR3 totals 16 residues. V was shortened by 5 bases and J by 6 bases, with 22 bases between the two germline ends. In germline, CDR1 is SEHNR, CDR2 FQNEAQ (reference sequence). CDR3 loop: CASSIRVGGGLQTQYF. In DNA, the CDR3 is TGTGCCAGCAGCATCCGGGTAGGAGGGGGGTTACAGACCCAGTACTTC.

The J gene is TRBJ2-1, the V gene TRBV5-5, with TRBD2 matching 9 bases. The V gene end was trimmed by 6 bases and the J gene end by 13 bases; junction bases not matched to a gene: 8. CDR3 size: 12 residues. Germline assignment: CDR1 SGHKS and CDR2 YYEKEE (reference sequence). CDR3 amino acids: CASKKSGGRQFF. In DNA, the CDR3 is TGTGCCAGCAAAAAAAGCGGGGGGCGACAGTTCTTC.

This clonotype was detected only a few times. J is TRBJ2-3 and V is TRBV4-3; D remains unclear. The CDR3 sequence is 14 residues long. Germline values: CDR1 LGHNA, CDR2 YSLEER. V was pared by 5 bases and J by 2 bases, with 11 bases between. In DNA form, the CDR3 reads TGCGCCAGCAGCACCAGGCTCTTCACAGATACGCAGTATTTT. It translates to CASSTRLFTDTQYF.

The chain links TRBV20-1 to TRBJ2-5, with D possibly matching TRBD1 (5 bases). The CDR3 is 15 amino acids. V was clipped by 6 bases and J by 4 bases, with 21 bases between them. Germline CDR1 is DFQATT and CDR2 is SNEGSKA (reference sequence). The CDR3 DNA reads as TGCAGTGCCGACGGCTCCAGCCCTCAGGGAGAGACCCAGTACTTC. Its protein is CSADGSSPQGETQYF.

The chain combines TRBV24-1 with TRBJ2-1; TRBD2 matches 7 bases. Trimming at V came to 7 bases and at J to 7 bases, leaving 9 bases not matched to a gene. The CDR3 loop spans 14 amino acids. Germline CDR1 and CDR2: KGHDR and SFDVKD. The CDR3 nucleotides are TGTGCCACCAGGGCTAGCGGAGCCACTAATGAGCAGTTCTTC. Translating gives CATRASGATNEQFF.

V is TRBV14 and J is TRBJ2-1; TRBD2 might be the D (6 bases). The CDR3 extends over 15 amino acids. The V end lost 4 bases, the J end lost 6 bases, and 16 bases lay between the germline ends. Germline V lookup: CDR1 SGHDN, CDR2 FVKESK. CDR3 sequence reads: CASSLMAGGPNEQFF. In nucleotides, the CDR3 is TGTGCCAGCAGCCTCATGGCAGGAGGGCCCAATGAGCAGTTCTTC.

This clonotype was counted a few times. The chain links TRBV12-3 or TRBV12-4 to TRBJ2-5; no firm D call. CDR3 size: 13 residues. V lost 3 bases, J lost 5 bases, and 10 bases lay in between. The CDR3 reads CASSLRLRETQYF. DNA for the CDR3: TGTGCCAGCAGTTTGCGCCTAAGGGAGACCCAGTACTTC.

This clonotype was recorded a few times. This chain connects TRBV6-5 to TRBJ1-6; 7 bases are shared with TRBD1. The CDR3 totals 16 residues. After removal of 3 bases from V and 6 bases from J, the junction contained 8 bases not matched to a gene. Germline-derived CDR1 and CDR2 are MNHEY and SVGAGI. CDR3 sequence reads: CASSYFLAGGNSPLHF. The CDR3 DNA reads TGTGCCAGCAGTTATTTCTTGGCAGGGGGTAATTCACCCCTCCACTTT.

This clonotype has more than one count but fewer than ten. The chain couples TRBV9 to TRBJ2-7; D uncertain. CDR1 is SGDLS and CDR2 is YYNGEE in the germline V gene. V was clipped by 0 bases and J by 4 bases, with 8 bases between them. The CDR3 spans 13 residues. CDR3 DNA: TGTGCCAGCAGCGTAGCGGGCCCTTACGAGCAGTACGTC. Translated, it gives CASSVAGPYEQYV.

This clonotype was detected only a few times. The genes are TRBV5-5 and TRBJ1-2; D gene ambiguous. Germline assignment: CDR1 SGHKS and CDR2 YYEKEE (reference sequence). Trimming cost V 4 bases and J 4 bases, with 20 bases left between them. The CDR3 runs 16 residues. The CDR3 DNA follows: TGTGCCAGCAGCCAGCCCGAGCGGGAGTGGGGCTATGGCTACACCTTC. It yields the protein CASSQPEREWGYGYTF.

The V and J genes are TRBV20-1 and TRBJ1-1, with no clear D. This CDR3 has 13 residues. V was shortened by 1 base and J by 1 base, with 7 bases between the two germline ends. Per the germline V gene, CDR1 is DFQATT and CDR2 is SNEGSKA (reference sequence). The CDR3 nucleotides are TGCAGTGCTAGAGTACAGCAGAACACTGAAGCTTTCTTT. It encodes CSARVQQNTEAFF.

This sequence joins TRBV28 and TRBJ1-4, with 8 positions matching TRBD1. CDR1 is MDHEN and CDR2 is SYDVKM in the germline V gene. The junction had 13 bases not matched to a gene; V was cut back by 6 bases and J by 7 bases. The CDR3 runs to 16 residues. CDR3 DNA: TGTGCCAGCAGGGTTCCCTCCACAGGGGGGGGTGAAAAACTGTTTTTT. It specifies CASRVPSTGGGEKLFF. Variable domain in full (rest from reference TRBV28 and TRBJ1-4): DVKVTQSSRYLVKRTGEKVFLECVQDMDHENMFWYRQDPGLGLRLIYFSYDVKMKEKGDIPEGYSVSREKKERFSLILESASTNQTSMYLCASRVPSTGGGEKLFFGSGTQLSVL.